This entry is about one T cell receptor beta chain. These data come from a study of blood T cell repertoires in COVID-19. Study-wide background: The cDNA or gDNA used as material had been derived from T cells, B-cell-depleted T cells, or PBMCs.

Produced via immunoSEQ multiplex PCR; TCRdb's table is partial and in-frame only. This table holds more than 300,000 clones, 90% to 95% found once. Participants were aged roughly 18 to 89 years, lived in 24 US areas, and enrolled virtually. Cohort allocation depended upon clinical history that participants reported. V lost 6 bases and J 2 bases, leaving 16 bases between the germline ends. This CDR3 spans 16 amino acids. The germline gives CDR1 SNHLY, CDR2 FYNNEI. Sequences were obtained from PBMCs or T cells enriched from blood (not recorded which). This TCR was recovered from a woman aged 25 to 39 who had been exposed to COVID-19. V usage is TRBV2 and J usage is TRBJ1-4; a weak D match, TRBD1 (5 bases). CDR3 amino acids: CASSPLPGSTNEKLFF. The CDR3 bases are TGTGCCAGCAGCCCTCTTCCAGGGTCGACTAATGAAAAACTGTTTTTT.